The clone carrying this T cell receptor beta chain was seen a few times. Its antigen is as yet unknown. Researchers prepared the TCRbeta library using unique molecular identifiers, the study reports. Each CDR3 protein is one row after TCRdb ran MiXCR on the PCR reads. The data contain 500,000 to 750,000 distinct CDR3 sequences, about an eighth of them singletons. The CDR3 covers 15 residues. V was trimmed by 0 bases and J by 4 bases, leaving 11 bases between them. Per the germline V gene, CDR1 is LGHNA and CDR2 is YSLEER. These data originate in a study of T-cell reconstitution after alpha-beta-depleted transplantation in children. Study-level findings and limits: Diversity and T-cell counts at one year after transplant derived mostly from new T cells.

The sequence came from a male patient under 18 who had a stem cell transplant for acute myeloid leukemia, so the T cells may come from the graft donor. Sequencing was performed on PBMCs, mostly from graft donor cells, taken 360 days after TCRalphabeta/CD19-depleted stem cell transplant. The chain couples TRBV4-3 to TRBJ2-3; D perhaps matches TRBD2 (5 bases). The CDR3 sequence is CASSQEDGEPDTQYF. As DNA, the CDR3 is TGCGCCAGCAGCCAAGAAGATGGGGAGCCAGATACGCAGTATTTT.